A selection of T cell receptor beta chains follows, all from one sample in a study of shared clonotypes between healthy human individuals. Profiling relied on immunoSEQ multiplex PCR, and the TCRdb table lists in-frame clones only, not all of them. The top ten clones hold around 12% of a sample with hundreds of thousands of clones, around 76% of them seen once. Sequencing was carried out using PBMCs. Receptor source: a woman in her forties in good health. Some clones in this sample may be carry-over from other donors' samples. Each CDR3 is given with its conserved first and last residue. The D gene is left open where the match is weak. Rows may omit the clone size; those that give it use once, few, many or a size class.

clone_size	j_call	v_call	d_call	cdr3_aa	cdr3_nt
.	TRBJ2-7	TRBV7-2	TRBD1	CASSPDRDRSYEQYF	TGTGCCAGCAGCCCAGACCGGGACAGATCCTACGAGCAGTACTTC
.	TRBJ2-7	TRBV7-2	.	CASSSFRRGSLHSYEQYF	TGTGCCAGCAGCTCCTTCCGGCGGGGTAGCTTGCACTCCTACGAGCAGTACTTC
.	TRBJ2-3	TRBV19	.	CASNRGGQDTQYF	TGTGCCAGTAACCGAGGGGGACAAGATACGCAGTATTTT
.	TRBJ2-3	TRBV11-2	.	CASSSNTGRGDTQYF	TGTGCCAGCAGCTCAAATACAGGGAGAGGGGATACGCAGTATTTT
.	TRBJ1-5	TRBV28	.	CASTDSGNQPQHF	TGTGCCAGCACGGACAGCGGGAATCAGCCCCAGCATTTT
.	TRBJ2-2	TRBV5-8	.	CASSLVAEELFF	TGTGCCAGCAGCTTGGTGGCAGAAGAGCTGTTTTTT
.	TRBJ2-1	TRBV10-3	.	CAMPSRNPSENEQFF	TGTGCCATGCCATCCCGGAACCCCTCGGAGAATGAGCAGTTCTTC
many	TRBJ1-3	TRBV4-3	.	CASSQEAATGNTIYF	TGCGCCAGCAGCCAAGAGGCGGCAACGGGGAACACCATATATTTT
.	TRBJ2-5	TRBV7-8	TRBD1	CASSPDRGRETQYF	TGTGCCAGCAGCCCGGACAGGGGGCGGGAGACCCAGTACTTC
.	TRBJ2-7	TRBV10-1	.	CASRHRNEQYF	TGCGCCAGCAGGCATAGAAACGAGCAGTACTTC
.	TRBJ2-1	TRBV19	.	CASGRGPLPSYNEQFF	TGTGCCAGTGGCAGGGGTCCTCTGCCCTCCTACAATGAGCAGTTCTTC
.	TRBJ2-1	TRBV19	.	CASSIGVWERASYNEQFF	TGTGCCAGTAGTATAGGGGTTTGGGAGCGGGCCTCCTACAATGAGCAGTTCTTC
few	TRBJ2-7	TRBV25-1	.	CASSDKDAYLYEQYF	TGTGCCAGCAGTGATAAAGATGCGTACCTCTACGAGCAGTACTTC
large	TRBJ2-7	TRBV15	TRBD2	CATSRDRDWGAGPHRYEQYF	TGTGCCACCAGCAGAGACAGGGATTGGGGAGCGGGACCACATCGGTACGAGCAGTACTTC
.	TRBJ2-7	TRBV29-1	TRBD2	CSVDTGGRAYEQYF	TGCAGCGTCGACACTGGCGGGAGGGCGTACGAGCAGTACTTC
.	TRBJ2-7	TRBV5-1	TRBD1	CASSLAGDRTTYEQYF	TGCGCCAGCAGCTTGGCCGGGGACAGGACTACCTACGAGCAGTACTTC
.	TRBJ1-5	TRBV18	.	CASSPTKRQPQHF	TGTGCCAGCTCACCTACTAAGCGACAGCCCCAGCATTTT
.	TRBJ2-7	TRBV14	.	CASSQAGGPYEQYF	TGTGCCAGCAGCCAAGCTGGAGGACCCTACGAGCAGTACTTC
once	TRBJ2-1	TRBV30	TRBD2	CAWSFERESSEQFF	TGTGCCTGGAGTTTCGAGCGGGAGTCTAGTGAGCAGTTCTTC
.	TRBJ1-2	TRBV5-1	.	CASSLAGRSKNTF	TGCGCCAGCAGCTTGGCGGGCAGGTCGAAGAACACCTTC
.	TRBJ1-5	TRBV28	.	CASSLGNQPQHF	TGTGCCAGCAGTTTAGGCAATCAGCCCCAGCATTTT
.	TRBJ2-7	TRBV4-3	.	CASPSREQYF	TGCGCCAGCCCGTCGAGGGAGCAGTACTTC
.	TRBJ1-4	TRBV10-3	.	CAISRATNEKLFF	TGTGCCATCAGCCGAGCAACTAATGAAAAACTGTTTTTT
once	TRBJ2-3	TRBV18	.	CASSPPFDTQYF	TGTGCCAGCTCACCTCCCTTCGATACGCAGTATTTT
.	TRBJ1-1	TRBV7-9	.	CASRPPGTEEAFF	TGTGCCAGCAGACCCCCCGGGACCGAAGAAGCTTTCTTT
.	TRBJ2-7	TRBV9	TRBD2	CASSPRVGGSSYEQYF	TGTGCCAGCAGCCCGAGAGTAGGCGGGAGCTCCTACGAGCAGTACTTC
.	TRBJ2-3	TRBV18	.	CASSPLREGTDTQYF	TGTGCCAGCTCACCACTGAGGGAAGGTACAGATACGCAGTATTTT
many	TRBJ1-1	TRBV27	.	CASSLNAEGDTEAFF	TGTGCCAGCAGTTTAAACGCAGAAGGAGACACTGAAGCTTTCTTT
.	TRBJ2-7	TRBV5-6	.	CASSFDFTYEQYF	TGTGCCAGCAGCTTCGACTTTACCTACGAGCAGTACTTC
.	TRBJ2-7	TRBV6-5	.	CASSHRDGAYEQYF	TGTGCCAGCAGTCACCGGGACGGTGCCTACGAGCAGTACTTC
once	TRBJ2-7	TRBV29-1	.	CSVEETTHAYEQYF	TGCAGCGTTGAAGAGACGACGCATGCCTACGAGCAGTACTTC
.	TRBJ1-1	TRBV7-2	.	CASSVTGTRTEAFF	TGTGCCAGCAGCGTTACCGGGACAAGGACTGAAGCTTTCTTT
.	TRBJ2-7	TRBV15	.	CATSRGGTSSYEQYF	TGTGCCACCAGCAGGGGCGGGACCAGCTCCTACGAGCAGTACTTC
.	TRBJ2-3	TRBV27	TRBD2	CASSTTSGSRGAQYF	TGTGCCAGCAGTACGACTAGCGGGAGTCGGGGGGCGCAGTATTTT
.	TRBJ2-1	TRBV7-2	TRBD1	CASSLALQGVDEQFF	TGTGCCAGCAGCTTAGCTCTCCAGGGGGTAGATGAGCAGTTCTTC
.	TRBJ2-2	TRBV29-1	.	CSALSFGGYTGELFF	TGCAGCGCCCTCTCATTTGGGGGTTATACCGGGGAGCTGTTTTTT
.	TRBJ2-1	TRBV5-3	.	CARSLDGSSYNEQFF	TGTGCCAGAAGCTTGGACGGAAGCTCCTACAATGAGCAGTTCTTC
.	TRBJ2-2	TRBV6-6	.	CASSYASQANTGELFF	TGTGCCAGCAGTTACGCTAGCCAAGCAAACACCGGGGAGCTGTTTTTT
.	TRBJ2-1	TRBV28	TRBD2	CAGSLPGLWEGPPVF	TGTGCCGGCAGTCTACCGGGGTTGTGGGAGGGCCCGCCGGTCTTC
.	TRBJ2-3	TRBV30	.	CAWSVLGSTDTQYF	TGTGCCTGGAGTGTATTAGGGTCCACAGATACGCAGTATTTT
.	TRBJ1-1	TRBV10-3	.	CAISVWDQAEAFF	TGTGCCATCAGTGTTTGGGATCAGGCTGAAGCTTTCTTT
.	TRBJ2-3	TRBV6-6	.	CASSYSSTDTQYF	TGTGCCAGCAGTTACTCCTCCACAGATACGCAGTATTTT
.	TRBJ1-5	TRBV18	.	CASSQQGHLSNQPQHF	TGTGCCAGCTCACAACAGGGACACCTTAGCAATCAGCCCCAGCATTTT